This TCR beta chain comes out of a study of CD8+ T cells in alopecia areata. This clone turned up a few times. Documented treatment: oral pan-JAK inhibitor, 5-10 mg twice daily. Using a FACSAria, the CD4+ and CD8+ T cells were sorted from the PBMCs. CDR1 and CDR2 from the germline V gene are SEHNR and FQNEAQ (reference sequence). The CDR3 contains 16 residues. Trimming cost V 8 bases and J 0 bases; bases outside gene matches: 7. cDNA reverse transcribed from extracted RNA served as the sequencing template. TCRdb's copy holds only in-frame clones and misses some; the assay was immunoSEQ multiplex PCR. The table records more than 150,000 clones, approximately 50% of them present only once.

The sequenced sample was CD8+ T cells sorted from blood, obtained at week 52, from a patient treated with tofacitinib. The receptor comes from a human donor with alopecia areata. The chain employs TRBV7-9 and TRBJ1-3; 10 bases fit TRBD1. The CDR3 nucleotides are TGTGCCAGCGGAAGGGACAGGGGACTCTCTGGAAACACCATATATTTT. As protein: CASGRDRGLSGNTIYF.